These 10 T cell receptor beta chains came from one sample sequenced in a study. TCRdb processed the 5' RACE reads anew with MiXCR; each CDR3 protein has one entry. The sample comprises approximately 10,000 distinct CDR3 sequences, just over 25% of which are singletons, and roughly 3.2% rests with the top ten. The sorted Tregs were CD4+CD25+CD127-/low cells. The source material was Tregs sorted from blood. Every receptor here comes from a female donor with breast cancer.

On this clonotype itself: A much larger clone is a single base away; this may be a read error. J is TRBJ2-7 and V is TRBV4-1, with D possibly called TRBD1 or TRBD2 (6 bases each). CDR3 size: 13 residues. CDR1 is MGHRA, CDR2 YSYEKL, per germline. The DNA for the CDR3 is TGCGCCAGCAGCCAAGGTCTGGGGGGCGAGCATTACTTC. It is translated as CASSQGLGGEHYF.

This clonotype was seen repeatedly, ten times or more. This sequence joins TRBV6-2 or TRBV6-3 and TRBJ2-1, with D unclear. Germline V gene lookup returns CDR1 MNHEY and CDR2 SVGEGT. The CDR3 extends over 15 amino acids. V was pared by 4 bases and J by 2 bases, with 12 bases between. The CDR3 spells CASSFGRPAYNEQFF. CDR3 coding DNA: TGTGCCAGCAGTTTCGGACGTCCCGCCTACAATGAGCAGTTCTTC.

This clonotype has a count of ten or more. The chain is built from TRBV24-1 and TRBJ2-2; no firm D call. Trimming stripped 5 bases from V and 4 bases from J, with 19 bases between. The CDR3 runs 17 residues. Germline CDR1 KGHDR, CDR2 SFDVKD. The CDR3 DNA reads as TGTGCCACCAGTGTCCGGCCAGGCCCAACCCGCACCGGGGAGCTGTTTTTT. It is translated as CATSVRPGPTRTGELFF.

Note on this clonotype: A read error is possible here, since a much larger clone lies one base away. V gene TRBV7-9 combines with J gene TRBJ2-7; 7 bases align to TRBD1. The V and J ends lost 6 bases and 1 base, in that order; junction bases with no gene match: 3. Germline V gives CDR1 SEHNR, CDR2 FQNEAQ (reference sequence). CDR3 size: 13 residues. CDR3 nucleotides: TGTGCCAGCAGGGGGACAGTGTCCTACGAGCAGTACTTC. It translates to CASRGTVSYEQYF.

Relative to its sample, this clonotype is medium-sized. V usage is TRBV9 and J usage is TRBJ2-1; D unclear. V was shortened by 2 bases and J by 6 bases, with 15 bases between the two germline ends. The CDR3 runs 15 residues. The germline gives CDR1 SGDLS, CDR2 YYNGEE. The chain's CDR3 is CASSVSGISANEQFF. DNA of the CDR3: TGTGCCAGCAGCGTTAGTGGGATTTCCGCCAATGAGCAGTTCTTC. The whole variable domain, remainder taken from reference TRBV9 and TRBJ2-1, is DSGVTQTPKHLITATGQRVTLRCSPRSGDLSVYWYQQSLDQGLQFLIQYYNGEERAKGNILERFSAQQFPDLHSELNLSSLELGDSALYFCASSVSGISANEQFFGPGTRLTVL.

This clonotype was seen ten or more times. V is TRBV29-1 and J is TRBJ2-1; 10 bases match TRBD2. With 4 bases clipped from V and 9 bases from J, the junction kept 6 bases outside the gene matches. Germline V gives CDR1 SQVTM, CDR2 ANQGSEA. This CDR3 has 13 residues. This CDR3 reads CSVVLAGRSEQFF. Here the CDR3 DNA reads TGCAGCGTTGTACTAGCGGGAAGGAGTGAGCAGTTCTTC.

This clonotype appeared many times. The genes are TRBV6-5 and TRBJ2-2, with TRBD2 matching over 10 bases. The CDR3 loop spans 15 amino acids. With V trimmed by 5 bases and J by 5 bases, 5 bases remained unmatched. The germline V gene encodes CDR1 MNHEY and CDR2 SVGAGI. In DNA form, the CDR3 reads TGTGCCAGCAGTCCCCCTAGCGGGAGAACCGGGGAGCTGTTTTTT. Protein sequence: CASSPPSGRTGELFF.

This clonotype was seen more than once but under ten times. This sequence may be a read error, since a much larger clone differs from it by one base. Lacking the conserved final phenylalanine or tryptophan, this CDR3 likely reflects a read error. The gene calls are TRBV20-1 and TRBJ2-7; D might be TRBD2 (6 bases). The germline gives CDR1 DFQATT, CDR2 SNEGSKA (reference sequence). The CDR3 covers 11 residues. Trimming cost V 5 bases and J 4 bases, with 9 bases left between them. CDR3 residues: CSAGGVYEQYL. In DNA form, the CDR3 reads TGCAGTGCTGGAGGGGTGTACGAGCAGTACCTC.

As concerns this clonotype: This could be a read error, since a much larger clone is one nucleotide away. The gene calls are TRBV7-8 and TRBJ2-7, with 9 bases aligning to TRBD2. The CDR3 covers 15 residues. In germline, CDR1 is SGHVS, CDR2 FQNEAQ. The V segment lost 5 bases and the J segment 2 bases; nucleotides outside the gene matches: 7. The CDR3 here is CASSPKAGGPYEQYF. The CDR3, as DNA: TGTGCCAGCAGCCCCAAAGCGGGGGGTCCCTACGAGCAGTACTTC.

V is TRBV5-1 and J is TRBJ2-1, with 10 bases identical to TRBD2. With V trimmed by 2 bases and J by 1 base, 3 bases remained unmatched. The germline V gene encodes CDR1 SGHRS and CDR2 YFSETQ. The length of the CDR3 is 16 residues. CDR3 protein: CASSLVAGGSYNEQFF. CDR3 nucleotide sequence: TGCGCCAGCAGCTTAGTAGCGGGAGGTTCCTACAATGAGCAGTTCTTC. The full variable domain, its missing parts supplied by reference TRBV5-1 and TRBJ2-1, is KAGVTQTPRYLIKTRGQQVTLSCSPISGHRSVSWYQQTPGQGLQFLFEYFSETQRNKGNFPGRFSGRQFSNSRSEMNVSTLELGDSALYLCASSLVAGGSYNEQFFGPGTRLTVL.